This T cell receptor beta chain was documented in a study of PD-L1 blockade in urothelial cancer. Method: immunoSEQ multiplex PCR; TCRdb's copy keeps in-frame clones and lacks some. The sample includes more than 55,000 clones, 75% to 85% seen only once; the top ten take around 5.4%. Sample time point: pretreatment peripheral blood. CDR3 size: 14 residues. The germline V gene encodes CDR1 SGHTA and CDR2 FQGTGA. V was cut by 2 bases and J by 5 bases, with 10 bases left in between. The chain is built from TRBV7-3 and TRBJ2-1; D possibly corresponds to TRBD2 (5 bases). The receptor's source is a man in his sixties or seventies with urothelial cancer. The specimen comprised PBMCs, sampled around atezolizumab (anti-PD-L1) treatment. The CDR3 protein is CASSLEPGNNEQFF. The CDR3 nucleotides are TGTGCCAGCAGCTTAGAGCCCGGGAACAATGAGCAGTTCTTC. The full variable domain, rest sourced from reference TRBV7-3 and TRBJ2-1, is GAGVSQTPSNKVTEKGKYVELRCDPISGHTALYWYRQSLGQGPEFLIYFQGTGAADDSGLPNDRFFAVRPEGSVSTLKIQRTERGDSAVYLCASSLEPGNNEQFFGPGTRLTVL.